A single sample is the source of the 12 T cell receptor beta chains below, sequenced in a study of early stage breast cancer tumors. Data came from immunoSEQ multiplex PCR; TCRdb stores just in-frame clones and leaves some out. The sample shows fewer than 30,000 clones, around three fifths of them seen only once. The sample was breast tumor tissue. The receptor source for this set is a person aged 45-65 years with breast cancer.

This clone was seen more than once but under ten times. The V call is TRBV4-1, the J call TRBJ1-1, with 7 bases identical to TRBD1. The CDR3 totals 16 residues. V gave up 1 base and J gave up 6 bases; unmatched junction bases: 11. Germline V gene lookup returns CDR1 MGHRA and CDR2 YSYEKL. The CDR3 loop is CASSQVAQGMYPEAFF. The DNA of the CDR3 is TGCGCCAGCAGCCAAGTCGCACAGGGGATGTACCCTGAAGCTTTCTTT.

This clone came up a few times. CDR3 nucleotide sequence: TGTGCCAGCAGTACCCCGGACAGGGCGACTGAAGCTTTCTTT. Translated, it gives CASSTPDRATEAFF. This chain uses TRBV6-6 with TRBJ1-1; 8 nucleotides line up with TRBD1. V lost 5 bases and J lost 5; bases outside the gene matches: 7. The CDR3 is 14 residues long. Germline CDR1 and CDR2: MNHNY and SVGAGI (reference sequence).

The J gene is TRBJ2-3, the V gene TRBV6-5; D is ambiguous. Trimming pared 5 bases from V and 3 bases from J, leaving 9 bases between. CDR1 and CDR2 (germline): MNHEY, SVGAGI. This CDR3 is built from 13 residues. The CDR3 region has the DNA TGTGCCAGCAGTAAACCAATGACAGATACGCAGTATTTT. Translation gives CASSKPMTDTQYF.

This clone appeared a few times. The DNA for the CDR3 is TGTGCCACCGTGAGCAGGGACACTGGGGCCAACGTCCTGACTTTC. This gives the protein CATVSRDTGANVLTF. The chain combines TRBV6-5 with TRBJ2-6, with a weak D call TRBD1 (6 bases). Germline values: CDR1 MNHEY, CDR2 SVGAGI. V lost 10 bases and J lost 2, with 15 bases in between. The CDR3 is 15 residues long.

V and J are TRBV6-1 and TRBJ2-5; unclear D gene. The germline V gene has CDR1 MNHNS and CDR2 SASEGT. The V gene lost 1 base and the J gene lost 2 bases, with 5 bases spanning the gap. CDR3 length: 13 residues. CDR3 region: CASSEVDQETQYF. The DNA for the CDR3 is TGTGCCAGCAGTGAAGTGGATCAAGAGACCCAGTACTTC.

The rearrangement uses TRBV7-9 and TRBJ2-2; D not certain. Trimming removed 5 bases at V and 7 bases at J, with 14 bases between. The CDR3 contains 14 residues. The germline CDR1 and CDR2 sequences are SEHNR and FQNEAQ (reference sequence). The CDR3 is CASSPDSWGGELFF. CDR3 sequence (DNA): TGTGCCAGCAGCCCCGACTCGTGGGGCGGGGAGCTGTTTTTT.

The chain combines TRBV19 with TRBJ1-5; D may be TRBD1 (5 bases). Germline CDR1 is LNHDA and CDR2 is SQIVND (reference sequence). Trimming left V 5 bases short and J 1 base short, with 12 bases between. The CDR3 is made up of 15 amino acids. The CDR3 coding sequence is TGTGCCAGTAGTCTACAGGTCTTGAGCAATCAGCCCCAGCATTTT. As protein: CASSLQVLSNQPQHF.

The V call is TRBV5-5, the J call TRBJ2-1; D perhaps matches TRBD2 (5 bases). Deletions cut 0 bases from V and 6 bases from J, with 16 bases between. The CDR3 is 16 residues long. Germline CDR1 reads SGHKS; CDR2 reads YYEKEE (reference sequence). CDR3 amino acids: CASSLEDSPLGNEQFF. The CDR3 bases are TGTGCCAGCAGCTTGGAGGACTCACCCCTTGGCAATGAGCAGTTCTTC.

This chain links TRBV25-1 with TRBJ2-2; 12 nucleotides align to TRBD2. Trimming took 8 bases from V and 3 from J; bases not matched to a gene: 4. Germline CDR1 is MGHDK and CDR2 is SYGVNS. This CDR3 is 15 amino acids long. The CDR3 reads CASSSGRADTGELFF. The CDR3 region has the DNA TGTGCCAGCTCTAGCGGGAGGGCCGACACCGGGGAGCTGTTTTTT.

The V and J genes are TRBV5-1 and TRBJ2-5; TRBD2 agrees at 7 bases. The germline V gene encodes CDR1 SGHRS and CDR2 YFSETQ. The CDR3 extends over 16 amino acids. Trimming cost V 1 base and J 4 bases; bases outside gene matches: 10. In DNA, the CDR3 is TGCGCCAGCAGCTTGTCCGGGACTAATTTAGGAGAGACCCAGTACTTC. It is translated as CASSLSGTNLGETQYF.

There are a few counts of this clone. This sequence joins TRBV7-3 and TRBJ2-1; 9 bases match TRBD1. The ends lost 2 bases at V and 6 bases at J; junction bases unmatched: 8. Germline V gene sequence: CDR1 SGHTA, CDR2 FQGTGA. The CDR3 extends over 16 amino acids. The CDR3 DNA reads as TGTGCCAGCAGCTTATCACTCGGGACAGGGTCCAATGAGCAGTTCTTC. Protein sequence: CASSLSLGTGSNEQFF. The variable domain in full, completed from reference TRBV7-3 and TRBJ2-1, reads GAGVSQTPSNKVTEKGKYVELRCDPISGHTALYWYRQSLGQGPEFLIYFQGTGAADDSGLPNDRFFAVRPEGSVSTLKIQRTERGDSAVYLCASSLSLGTGSNEQFFGPGTRLTVL.

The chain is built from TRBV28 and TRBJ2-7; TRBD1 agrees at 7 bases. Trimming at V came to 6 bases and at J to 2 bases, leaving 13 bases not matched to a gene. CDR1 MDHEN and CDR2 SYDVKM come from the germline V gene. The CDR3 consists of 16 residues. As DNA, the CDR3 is TGTGCCAGCAGCTCGACAGGGTTTAGGGGTACCTACGAGCAGTACTTC. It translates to CASSSTGFRGTYEQYF.